These 17 T cell receptor beta chains share one sample of origin, sequenced in a study of siplizumab effects on memory and regulatory T cells. Antigens for these TCRs are unknown. Libraries were prepared by immunoSEQ multiplex PCR; TCRdb keeps only in-frame clonotypes and omits some of them. The sample carries about 4,500 clones, just under 50% recorded once. Coculturing at 37°C lasted 5 to 6 days for the mixed lymphocyte reaction cells. Material: CFSE-low (dividing) CD4+ T cells sorted from an allogeneic mixed lymphocyte reaction. These receptor sequences come from a human donor in good health; the cells came from an allogeneic mixed lymphocyte reaction. Some clones in this sample may be carry-over from other donors' samples.

The V and J genes are TRBV6-5 and TRBJ2-1; maybe TRBD1 (5 bases). This CDR3 spans 16 amino acids. Trimming removed 4 bases from V and 3 bases from J, with 16 bases in between. The germline CDR1 and CDR2 sequences are MNHEY and SVGAGI. The CDR3 protein is CASSSLAGFLYNEQFF. In nucleotides, the CDR3 is TGTGCCAGCAGTTCCCTCGCAGGGTTTCTCTACAATGAGCAGTTCTTC.

This clone was recorded a few times. The chain carries TRBV7-9 and TRBJ2-2; D uncertain. CDR3 length: 15 amino acids. V lost 1 base and J 4 bases, leaving 10 bases between the germline ends. The V gene's germline CDR1 is SEHNR and CDR2 FQNEAQ (reference sequence). The CDR3 loop reads CASSLDGVPTGELFF. The CDR3 bases are TGTGCCAGCAGCTTAGATGGGGTCCCCACCGGGGAGCTGTTTTTT.

The rearrangement joins TRBV28 to TRBJ2-7, with 15 bases lining up with TRBD2. The CDR3 has 16 amino acids. V lost 4 bases and J lost 7; bases outside the gene matches: 8. Germline V gives CDR1 MDHEN, CDR2 SYDVKM. The DNA of the CDR3 is TGTGCCAGCAGTTCCGGACTAGCGGGAGGGCCGGGTGAGCAGTACTTC. Encoded protein: CASSSGLAGGPGEQYF.

In its sample, this clone was seen once. V gene TRBV29-1 combines with J gene TRBJ1-2; D is ambiguous. V was clipped by 1 base and J by 4 bases, with 13 bases between them. This CDR3 has 14 amino acids. Germline CDR1 is SQVTM and CDR2 is ANQGSEA. The CDR3 loop is CSVEAREAIYGYTF. Written as DNA, the CDR3 is TGCAGCGTTGAAGCTCGGGAGGCCATCTATGGCTACACCTTC.

The V call is TRBV2, the J call TRBJ1-1; 7 bases are a match to TRBD1. The CDR3 is 15 residues long. CDR1 is SNHLY, CDR2 FYNNEI, per germline. The trim removed 5 bases at V and 0 bases at J, leaving 6 bases unmatched. The CDR3 region has the DNA TGTGCCAGCAGTAAGGACAGGTTTATGAACACTGAAGCTTTCTTT. Amino acids: CASSKDRFMNTEAFF.

This clone was seen a few times. The chain employs TRBV9 and TRBJ2-5; TRBD2 agrees at 14 bases. The germline gives CDR1 SGDLS, CDR2 YYNGEE. Losses at the gene ends were 5 bases for V and 6 bases for J; bases not matched to a gene: 6. This CDR3 region has 15 residues. The CDR3 region has the DNA TGTGCCAGCAGTCCGACTAGCGGGGGGGTTCAGACCCAGTACTTC. The encoded protein is CASSPTSGGVQTQYF.

The V gene is TRBV9, the J gene TRBJ1-3; D call uncertain. Germline CDR1 is SGDLS and CDR2 is YYNGEE. V lost 0 bases and J lost 0, with 4 bases in between. This CDR3 comprises 14 residues. The CDR3 nucleotides are TGTGCCAGCAGCGTAGTAGCCTCTGGAAACACCATATATTTT. It yields the protein CASSVVASGNTIYF. The full variable domain, its missing parts supplied by reference TRBV9 and TRBJ1-3, is DSGVTQTPKHLITATGQRVTLRCSPRSGDLSVYWYQQSLDQGLQFLIQYYNGEERAKGNILERFSAQQFPDLHSELNLSSLELGDSALYFCASSVVASGNTIYFGEGSWLTVV.

The rearrangement joins TRBV7-2 to TRBJ1-1; D is undetermined. CDR1 is SGHTA, CDR2 FQGNSA, per germline. This CDR3 spans 12 amino acids. V was trimmed by 5 bases and J by 7 bases, leaving 11 bases between them. The chain's CDR3 is CASSNWQSEAFF. The DNA of the CDR3 is TGTGCCAGCAGCAACTGGCAGAGTGAAGCTTTCTTT.

V usage is TRBV13 and J usage is TRBJ2-1, with 10 bases that match TRBD2. The V and J ends lost 2 bases and 6 bases, in that order; junction bases with no gene match: 4. Germline V gene sequence: CDR1 PRHDT, CDR2 FYEKMQ (reference sequence). The length of the CDR3 is 15 residues. The CDR3 sequence is CASSLSAGGSNEQFF. Here the CDR3 DNA reads TGTGCCAGCAGCTTATCAGCGGGAGGGAGCAATGAGCAGTTCTTC. Full variable domain (remainder filled in from reference TRBV13 and TRBJ2-1): AAGVIQSPRHLIKEKRETATLKCYPIPRHDTVYWYQQGPGQDPQFLISFYEKMQSDKGSIPDRFSAQQFSDYHSELNMSSLELGDSALYFCASSLSAGGSNEQFFGPGTRLTVL.

By share of the sample, this clone is medium-sized (0.01 to 0.1%). This chain connects TRBV7-9 to TRBJ1-1; TRBD1 is a possible D gene (6 bases). Germline lookup yields CDR1 SEHNR and CDR2 FQNEAQ (reference sequence). This CDR3 has 15 residues. V was clipped by 3 bases and J by 0 bases, with 11 bases between them. The DNA of the CDR3 is TGTGCCAGCAGCTTGGGACATGCGGTGAACACTGAAGCTTTCTTT. Residues: CASSLGHAVNTEAFF.

This clone was counted only a few times. V and J are TRBV15 and TRBJ1-2; D remains ambiguous. Trimming pared 0 bases from V and 0 bases from J, leaving 8 bases between. The CDR3 has 15 residues. The V gene's germline CDR1 is LNHNV and CDR2 YYDKDF (reference sequence). This CDR3 reads CATSRDPRANYGYTF. CDR3 DNA: TGTGCCACCAGCAGAGATCCACGAGCTAACTATGGCTACACCTTC.

The chain links TRBV7-6 to TRBJ2-1; D is perhaps TRBD2 (6 bases). CDR1 and CDR2 from the germline V gene are SGHVS and FNYEAQ. This CDR3 has 15 residues. V was clipped by 1 base and J by 4 bases, with 11 bases between them. For the CDR3, the DNA is TGTGCCAGCAGCTTAGTCGGGACTTTGTACAATGAGCAGTTCTTC. Translated: CASSLVGTLYNEQFF.

In this sample, this clone turned up a few times. This chain connects TRBV10-3 to TRBJ1-1; D call uncertain. Trimming left V 3 bases short and J 4 bases short, with 6 bases between. The germline gives CDR1 ENHRY, CDR2 SYGVKD. The CDR3 is 12 residues long. The CDR3 DNA reads TGTGCCATCAGTGAAGCCAGCACTGAAGCTTTCTTT. Residues: CAISEASTEAFF.

The CDR3 loop reads CASSSLQRLTGVPSGEQYF. CDR3 coding DNA: TGTGCCAGCAGCTCCCTGCAACGGTTAACAGGGGTGCCTTCCGGCGAGCAGTACTTC. J is TRBJ2-5 and V is TRBV11-2; 7 bases line up with TRBD1. With the DNA end fitting TRBJ2-7 better, the J assignment may be wrong. The germline V gene has CDR1 SGHAT and CDR2 FQNNGV. The CDR3 has 19 amino acids.

The chain has TRBV11-2 and TRBJ2-7; TRBD1 agrees at 9 bases. Germline V lookup: CDR1 SGHAT, CDR2 FQNNGV. V shed 0 bases and J 8 bases; nucleotides not matched to a gene: 8. This CDR3 comprises 15 residues. In DNA, the CDR3 is TGTGCCAGCAGCTTAGATTACGGGACAGGGCGGAAGCAGTACTTC. Protein product: CASSLDYGTGRKQYF.

This clone has just a few counts. The J gene is TRBJ2-5, the V gene TRBV5-1; D may be TRBD2 (5 bases). This CDR3 region has 13 residues. V lost 0 bases, J lost 4 bases, and 7 bases lay in between. Germline loops: CDR1 SGHRS, CDR2 YFSETQ. The CDR3 DNA sequence: TGCGCCAGCAGCTTGGTAGGGAGAGAGACCCAGTACTTC. Translated, it gives CASSLVGRETQYF.

The rearrangement uses TRBV5-4 and TRBJ1-2; TRBD1 is a possible D gene (5 bases). CDR3 length equals 14 residues. V gave up 2 bases and J gave up 6 bases, with 14 bases separating them. The V gene's germline CDR1 is SGHNT and CDR2 YYREEE (reference sequence). The DNA of the CDR3 is TGTGCCAGCAGCTTAGTAAGAGGGGAGAATGGCTACACCTTC. It is translated as CASSLVRGENGYTF. Together with reference TRBV5-4 and TRBJ1-2, the CDR3 gives the full variable domain: ETGVTQSPTHLIKTRGQQVTLRCSSQSGHNTVSWYQQALGQGPQFIFQYYREEENGRGNFPPRFSGLQFPNYSSELNVNALELDDSALYLCASSLVRGENGYTFGSGTRLTVV.